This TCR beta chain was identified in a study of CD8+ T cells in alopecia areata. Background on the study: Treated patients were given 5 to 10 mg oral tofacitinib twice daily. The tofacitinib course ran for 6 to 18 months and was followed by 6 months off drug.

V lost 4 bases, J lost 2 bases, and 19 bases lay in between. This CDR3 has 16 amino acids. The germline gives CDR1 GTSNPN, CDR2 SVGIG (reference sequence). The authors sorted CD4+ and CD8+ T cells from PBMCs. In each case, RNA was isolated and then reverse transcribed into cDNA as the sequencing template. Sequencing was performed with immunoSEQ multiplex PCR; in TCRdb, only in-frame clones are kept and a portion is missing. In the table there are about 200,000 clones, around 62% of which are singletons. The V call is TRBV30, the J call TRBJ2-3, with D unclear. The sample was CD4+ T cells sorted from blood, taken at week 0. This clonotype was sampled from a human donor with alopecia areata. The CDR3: CAWTHPGRTPTDTQYF. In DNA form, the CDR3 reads TGTGCCTGGACCCACCCTGGTAGAACCCCCACAGATACGCAGTATTTT.